What follows are 16 T cell receptor beta chains derived from one specimen sequenced in a study of blood T cell repertoires in COVID-19 (dated by TCRdb to 2018 to 2021). The library came from the immunoSEQ multiplex PCR assay. The clones in this table, taken by TCRdb from immuneACCESS, are in-frame only. Not every clone is retained; where verified, under half of the shortfall comes from an unresolved V gene, and the cause of the rest is unknown. For this sample there are some 45,000 clones; roughly 90% appear just once. Roughly 13% of the sample is in the top ten clones. Input material: peripheral blood. These receptors all come from a human donor in a cohort sampled during active COVID-19.

This chain links TRBV6-8 with TRBJ1-2; D is undetermined. V was clipped by 2 bases and J by 4 bases, with 11 bases between them. Germline CDR1 and CDR2: MNHGY and SAAAGT. This CDR3 has 14 residues. CDR3 sequence: CASSYRSRLYGYTF. The DNA for the CDR3 is TGTGCCAGCAGTTACCGGTCCAGACTCTATGGCTACACCTTC.

This clone has a handful of counts. This chain uses TRBV3-1 (or the pseudogene TRBV3-2) with TRBJ1-5; unclear D gene. The CDR3 has 17 amino acids. Germline V lookup: CDR1 LGHDT, CDR2 YNNKEL (reference sequence). The germline V and J ends were trimmed by 1 base and 6 bases, with 19 bases remaining between them. CDR3 nucleotide sequence: TGTGCCAGCAGCCAAGGTTTGGGCAGGTATACAACTCAGCCCCAGCATTTT. Amino acids: CASSQGLGRYTTQPQHF.

This chain joins TRBV30 and TRBJ1-1; D uncertain. V was trimmed by 3 bases and J by 1 base, leaving 9 bases between them. The CDR3 covers 13 residues. Germline V gene sequence: CDR1 GTSNPN, CDR2 SVGIG (reference sequence). Written as DNA, the CDR3 is TGTGCCTGGAGAGTAGGGAGGAACACTGAAGCTTTCTTT. It translates to CAWRVGRNTEAFF.

This clone has a single count. The chain links TRBV7-9 to TRBJ2-3; D is uncertain. The V gene lost 0 bases and the J gene lost 1 base, with 11 bases spanning the gap. Germline CDR1 and CDR2: SEHNR and FQNEAQ (reference sequence). The CDR3 covers 16 residues. CDR3 region: CASSLAFRPGTDTQYF. The CDR3 DNA follows: TGTGCCAGCAGCTTAGCATTTCGTCCCGGCACAGATACGCAGTATTTT. Based on the CDR3 plus reference TRBV7-9 and TRBJ2-3, the full variable domain is DTGVSQNPRHKITKRGQNVTFRCDPISEHNRLYWYRQTLGQGPEFLTYFQNEAQLEKSRLLSDRFSAERPKGSFSTLEIQRTEQGDSAMYLCASSLAFRPGTDTQYFGPGTRLTVL.

By sample fraction, this clone is medium-sized (0.01 to 0.1%). J is TRBJ1-2 and V is TRBV7-6; D perhaps matches TRBD1 (5 bases). From germline, CDR1 is SGHVS and CDR2 FNYEAQ. Between the trimmed V and J ends, which lost 5 bases and 3 bases, there was a span of 16 bases. The CDR3 has 15 amino acids. CDR3: CASSPRRGYDYGYTF. DNA for the CDR3: TGTGCCAGCAGCCCCCGACGGGGGTACGACTATGGCTACACCTTC.

The chain has TRBV7-9 and TRBJ1-6; D unclear. V lost 7 bases, J lost 7 bases, and 17 bases lay in between. The CDR3 contains 15 residues. CDR1 is SEHNR, CDR2 FQNEAQ, per germline (reference sequence). The CDR3 DNA is TGTGCCAGCACCCTGGAGGGATTAGGCAATTCACCCCTCCACTTT. This codes for CASTLEGLGNSPLHF. Filled out from reference TRBV7-9 and TRBJ1-6, the complete variable domain reads DTGVSQNPRHKITKRGQNVTFRCDPISEHNRLYWYRQTLGQGPEFLTYFQNEAQLEKSRLLSDRFSAERPKGSFSTLEIQRTEQGDSAMYLCASTLEGLGNSPLHFGNGTRLTVT.

The chain has TRBV3-1 (or the pseudogene TRBV3-2) and TRBJ1-1, with D unclear. Trimming removed 0 bases from V and 8 bases from J, with 10 bases in between. The CDR3 length is 13 residues. In germline, CDR1 is LGHDT, CDR2 YNNKEL (reference sequence). This CDR3 is CASSQDRRGEAFF. CDR3 nucleotides: TGTGCCAGCAGCCAAGATCGGAGAGGAGAAGCTTTCTTT.

This sequence joins TRBV12-3 or TRBV12-4 and TRBJ1-2; tentatively, D is TRBD1 (6 bases). The V gene lost 2 bases and the J gene lost 3 bases, with 7 bases spanning the gap. The CDR3 has 13 amino acids. The CDR3: CASSLSGDYGYTF. CDR3 coding DNA: TGTGCCAGCAGTTTATCAGGGGACTATGGCTACACCTTC.

V is TRBV3-1 (or the pseudogene TRBV3-2) and J is TRBJ2-2, with 8 bases that match TRBD2. CDR3 length: 15 amino acids. Germline V gives CDR1 LGHDT, CDR2 YNNKEL (reference sequence). V lost 4 bases and J lost 0; bases outside the gene matches: 1. CDR3 nucleotides: TGTGCCAGCAGCCGGACTAGCTCGAACACCGGGGAGCTGTTTTTT. It codes for CASSRTSSNTGELFF.

The J gene is TRBJ2-3, the V gene TRBV28, with 11 bases identical to TRBD2. Per germline, CDR1 MDHEN and CDR2 SYDVKM. CDR3 size: 16 residues. After removal of 7 bases from V and 5 bases from J, the junction contained 11 bases not matched to a gene. The CDR3: CASTTIAGGHIDTQYF. CDR3 in DNA: TGTGCCAGCACCACCATAGCGGGGGGGCATATAGATACGCAGTATTTT.

The chain carries TRBV19 and TRBJ2-3; 14 bases agree with TRBD2. The CDR3 is 15 amino acids. Trimming removed 3 bases from V and 7 bases from J; junction bases left unmatched: 3. The germline CDR1 and CDR2 sequences are LNHDA and SQIVND (reference sequence). The CDR3, as DNA: TGTGCCAGTAGTATGAGACTAGCGGGGGGGAATACGCAGTATTTT. It is translated as CASSMRLAGGNTQYF.

The chain couples TRBV15 to TRBJ2-1; 8 nucleotides match TRBD1. The ends lost 5 bases at V and 4 bases at J; junction bases unmatched: 4. This CDR3 comprises 14 residues. The germline gives CDR1 LNHNV, CDR2 YYDKDF (reference sequence). CDR3 DNA: TGTGCCACCAGCTGGGACAGGCAATACAATGAGCAGTTCTTC. Protein sequence: CATSWDRQYNEQFF. Full variable domain (missing parts from reference TRBV15 and TRBJ2-1): DAMVIQNPRYQVTQFGKPVTLSCSQTLNHNVMYWYQQKSSQAPKLLFHYYDKDFNNEADTPDNFQSRRPNTSFCFLDIRSPGLGDTAMYLCATSWDRQYNEQFFGPGTRLTVL.

The rearrangement links TRBV7-9 to TRBJ2-7; 9 nucleotides match TRBD1. The V gene's germline CDR1 is SEHNR and CDR2 FQNEAQ (reference sequence). This CDR3 is 15 amino acids long. V lost 5 bases and J lost 4; bases outside the gene matches: 9. The CDR3 protein is CASSTTGTGKYEQYF. The CDR3, as DNA: TGTGCCAGCAGCACTACCGGGACAGGGAAATACGAGCAGTACTTC.

The chain joins TRBV10-3 to TRBJ1-3; 11 bases match TRBD1. The CDR3 is 15 amino acids. V lost 11 bases, J lost 2 bases, and 8 bases stayed unmatched. Per germline, CDR1 ENHRY and CDR2 SYGVKD. The CDR3 coding sequence is TGTGCCTTTTCTCCGGGACAGGGGGCTGGAAACACCATATATTTT. Amino acid sequence: CAFSPGQGAGNTIYF.

The rearrangement joins TRBV7-9 to TRBJ2-2; 10 nucleotides match TRBD1. Germline CDR1 is SEHNR and CDR2 is FQNEAQ (reference sequence). The J segment lost 6 bases and the V segment lost 4 bases, leaving 11 bases of the junction unmatched. CDR3 length: 17 residues. The CDR3 protein is CASSSPPRDRGAGELFF. As DNA, the CDR3 is TGTGCCAGCAGCTCCCCCCCCCGGGACAGGGGAGCCGGGGAGCTGTTTTTT.

For the CDR3, the DNA is TGCGCCAGCCTATCCCAAGCCCCCTACGAGCAGTACTTC. Protein: CASLSQAPYEQYF. The chain couples TRBV10-2 to TRBJ2-7; D ambiguous. CDR1 is WSHSY and CDR2 is SAAADI in the germline V gene. Trimming took 8 bases from V and 2 from J, leaving 13 bases between them. The CDR3 extends over 13 amino acids.